The rows below give T cell receptor beta chains drawn from one sample of a study of OX40 agonist ivuxolimab in advanced cancers. Data came from immunoSEQ multiplex PCR; TCRdb stores just in-frame clones and leaves some out. The repertoire includes fewer than 25,000 clones, approximately 86% of them detected once, and 35% to 50% sits in the top ten. This specimen consisted of CD4+ or CD8+ T cells sorted from blood, obtained in a trial of the OX40 agonist ivuxolimab. The origin of the receptors is an adult with an advanced solid tumor such as melanoma, head and neck, liver or kidney cancer. CDR3s include the opening cysteine and the closing phenylalanine or tryptophan. D genes are given only for firm matches. The size entry is marked missing in some rows and otherwise reads once, few, many or a size class.

cdr3_aa	cdr3_nt	v_call	d_call	j_call	clone_size
CASSLGTGGLNSPLHF	TGTGCCAGCAGCTTGGGGACAGGGGGATTGAATTCACCCCTCCACTTT	TRBV5-5	TRBD1	TRBJ1-6	.
CASSQGYAYEQYF	TGTGCCAGTAGTCAGGGGTACGCCTACGAGCAGTACTTC	TRBV19	.	TRBJ2-7	few
CASSEARLSYEQYF	TGCGCCAGCAGTGAGGCTAGGCTCTCCTACGAGCAGTACTTC	TRBV10-1	.	TRBJ2-7	.
CASSPGGSFSTDTQYF	TGTGCCAGTAGCCCTGGGGGGTCCTTTTCCACAGATACGCAGTATTTT	TRBV19	.	TRBJ2-3	.
CASSHFWGLDEQYF	TGTGCCAGCAGCCACTTCTGGGGGCTAGACGAGCAGTACTTC	TRBV4-2	.	TRBJ2-7	.
CSVEWYTGELFF	TGCAGCGTTGAATGGTACACCGGGGAGCTGTTTTTT	TRBV29-1	.	TRBJ2-2	.
CAWSLGSTEAFF	TGTGCCTGGAGTCTAGGGTCCACTGAAGCTTTCTTT	TRBV30	.	TRBJ1-1	.
CASSAYRGAGYGYTF	TGTGCCAGCAGTGCGTACAGGGGGGCTGGCTATGGCTACACCTTC	TRBV28	TRBD1	TRBJ1-2	.
CASSGRTGGEWTEAFF	TGTGCCAGTAGTGGAAGGACAGGGGGGGAATGGACTGAAGCTTTCTTT	TRBV19	TRBD1	TRBJ1-1	.
CASSVEPSGNEQFF	TGTGCCAGCAGCGTAGAGCCCTCTGGGAATGAGCAGTTCTTC	TRBV9	.	TRBJ2-1	.
CASSDLATGELFF	TGTGCCAGCAGTGACTTAGCAACCGGGGAGCTGTTTTTT	TRBV6-4	.	TRBJ2-2	.
CASSLAPSAGLEQFF	TGTGCCAGCAGCTTAGCTCCTTCGGCCGGGTTGGAGCAGTTCTTC	TRBV11-1	.	TRBJ2-1	.
CASSLDGGTGGTEAFF	TGCGCCAGCAGCTTGGATGGCGGGACAGGGGGGACTGAAGCTTTCTTT	TRBV5-1	TRBD1	TRBJ1-1	.
CASSGPGRNTEAFF	TGTGCCAGCAGTGGACCGGGACGGAACACTGAAGCTTTCTTT	TRBV28	.	TRBJ1-1	.
CASSSTRVGGFYEQYF	TGTGCCAGCAGCTCGACCCGGGTGGGAGGATTCTACGAGCAGTACTTC	TRBV7-8	.	TRBJ2-7	once